This is a list of T cell receptor beta chains from one sample in a study of T cell repertoires in cytomegalovirus infection. TCRdb used MiXCR to reprocess the reads, holding one entry per CDR3 protein. The profile shows about 190,000 distinct CDR3 sequences, about a tenth of them singletons. Sample: PBMCs. Every receptor here comes from a human donor in good health (CMV status not recorded). Some clones in this sample may be carry-over from other donors' samples. The CDR3 runs from the conserved cysteine through the conserved F or W. D genes are given only for firm matches. For some rows the clone size is stated as once, few or many, or as a class when expanded; others skip it.

d_call,j_call,v_call,clone_size,cdr3_aa,cdr3_nt
TRBD2,TRBJ2-7,TRBV6-2/TRBV6-3,many,CASQREGPGEQYF,TGTGCCAGCCAGCGGGAGGGCCCTGGCGAGCAGTACTTC
TRBD2,TRBJ2-5,TRBV20-1,many,CSARNPGLAGAGGTQYF,TGCAGTGCTAGAAATCCGGGACTAGCGGGAGCTGGAGGGACCCAGTACTTC
NA,TRBJ1-5,TRBV28,NA,CASSLRRLSGNQPQHF,TGTGCCAGCAGTTTACGTCGCCTTTCCGGCAATCAGCCCCAGCATTTT
TRBD2,TRBJ2-1,TRBV9,few,CASSSPAGVVNEQFF,TGTGCCAGCAGCTCTCCAGCGGGAGTAGTCAATGAGCAGTTCTTC
NA,TRBJ2-1,TRBV7-3,many,CASSLGSGKGPQHWDEQFF,TGTGCCAGCAGCTTAGGGTCCGGGAAGGGGCCACAACACTGGGATGAGCAGTTCTTC
NA,TRBJ2-2,TRBV7-2,NA,CASSLDIRNTGELFF,TGTGCCAGCAGCCTGGACATCAGAAACACCGGGGAGCTGTTTTTT
NA,TRBJ1-5,TRBV12-3/TRBV12-4,NA,CASSKRNNQPQHF,TGTGCCAGCAGTAAACGTAACAATCAGCCCCAGCATTTT
TRBD2,TRBJ2-1,TRBV20-1,NA,CSARDLGLALSEQFF,TGCAGTGCTAGAGATCTGGGACTAGCCCTGTCTGAGCAGTTCTTC
NA,TRBJ2-3,TRBV20-1,NA,CSAIEGVTDTQYF,TGCAGTGCTATCGAGGGGGTTACAGATACGCAGTATTTT
NA,TRBJ1-4,TRBV28,medium-sized,CASSLSWGMRRNSTNEKLFF,TGTGCCAGCAGTTTATCTTGGGGTATGAGACGAAATTCAACTAATGAAAAACTGTTTTTT
TRBD1,TRBJ1-6,TRBV15,NA,CATSIRMGTAYSPLHF,TGTGCCACCAGCATCCGAATGGGGACAGCCTATTCACCCCTCCACTTT
NA,TRBJ1-2,TRBV6-2/TRBV6-3,many,CASTPTGNYGYTF,TGTGCCAGCACCCCGACAGGAAACTATGGCTACACCTTC
NA,TRBJ2-2,TRBV7-2,many,CASSLMVAVQGELFF,TGTGCCAGCAGCTTAATGGTAGCGGTACAGGGGGAGCTGTTTTTT
NA,TRBJ2-2,TRBV6-1,few,CASGGWNTGELFF,TGTGCCAGCGGTGGCTGGAACACCGGGGAGCTGTTTTTT
NA,TRBJ1-6,TRBV19,many,CASSIAAVNNSPLHF,TGTGCCAGTAGTATCGCAGCCGTAAACAATTCACCCCTCCACTTT
NA,TRBJ1-1,TRBV25-1,many,CASSEPTPGSSTEAFF,TGTGCCAGCAGTGAACCCACACCCGGGTCCTCCACTGAAGCTTTCTTT
NA,TRBJ2-1,TRBV9,NA,CASSVGLGVSSSYNEQFF,TGTGCCAGCAGCGTAGGCCTAGGAGTGTCGAGCTCCTACAATGAGCAGTTCTTC
NA,TRBJ1-1,TRBV2,few,CASRGGVEIGAFF,TGTGCCAGCAGGGGGGGGGTAGAGATCGGAGCTTTCTTT
TRBD2,TRBJ2-3,TRBV11-2,many,CASSLGGLAGGGADTQYF,TGTGCCAGCAGCTTAGGGGGACTAGCGGGAGGGGGGGCAGATACGCAGTATTTT
NA,TRBJ1-2,TRBV5-6,NA,CASSLLGPQNYGYTF,TGTGCCAGCAGCTTGTTGGGACCGCAGAACTATGGCTACACCTTC
NA,TRBJ1-1,TRBV12-3/TRBV12-4,many,CASSPGVTNTEAFF,TGTGCCAGCAGCCCAGGGGTTACGAACACTGAAGCTTTCTTT
TRBD1,TRBJ2-7,TRBV20-1,few,CSAGSGTGAYEQYF,TGCAGTGCTGGCTCCGGGACAGGGGCTTACGAGCAGTACTTC
NA,TRBJ1-4,TRBV5-6,NA,CASSLPGRNEKLFF,TGTGCCAGCAGCTTGCCGGGACGAAATGAAAAACTGTTTTTT
TRBD2,TRBJ2-3,TRBV7-2,many,CASSPGLAVDTQYF,TGTGCCAGCAGCCCGGGACTAGCGGTAGATACGCAGTATTTT
NA,TRBJ1-2,TRBV28,many,CASSPPSVTYGYTF,TGTGCCAGCAGTCCCCCTTCAGTCACCTATGGCTACACCTTC
NA,TRBJ1-1,TRBV7-2,many,CASSPPGFEAFF,TGTGCCAGCAGCCCCCCGGGGTTTGAAGCTTTCTTT
NA,TRBJ1-5,TRBV2,many,CASSVEGSRNQPQHF,TGTGCCAGCAGTGTTGAGGGGTCGCGCAATCAGCCCCAGCATTTT
NA,TRBJ2-1,TRBV7-2,many,CASSLVRGNEQFF,TGTGCCAGCAGCTTAGTAAGGGGGAATGAGCAGTTCTTC
NA,TRBJ1-1,TRBV20-1,NA,CSALMGGFNTEAFF,TGCAGTGCTCTGATGGGGGGATTCAACACTGAAGCTTTCTTT
NA,TRBJ2-4,TRBV7-6,few,CASSFGTLDIQYF,TGTGCCAGCAGCTTCGGGACTCTCGACATTCAGTACTTC
NA,TRBJ2-7,TRBV18,NA,CASSLRTTRGEQYF,TGTGCCAGCTCCCTGCGGACAACTCGGGGCGAGCAGTACTTC
NA,TRBJ2-1,TRBV15,NA,CATSTRSINEQFF,TGTGCCACCTCTACCCGAAGTATCAATGAGCAGTTCTTC
NA,TRBJ2-2,TRBV2,NA,CASSEASATADTGELFF,TGTGCCAGCAGTGAAGCGTCTGCGACCGCGGATACCGGGGAGCTGTTTTTT
NA,TRBJ2-7,TRBV6-4,few,CASSGIRGAKQYF,TGTGCCAGCAGTGGCATCAGGGGGGCGAAGCAGTACTTC
NA,TRBJ1-1,TRBV6-2/TRBV6-3,NA,CASTQGTEAFF,TGTGCCAGCACCCAGGGGACTGAAGCTTTCTTT
NA,TRBJ2-7,TRBV7-6,NA,CASSDDGGRAYEQYF,TGTGCCAGCAGCGACGACGGGGGTAGGGCCTACGAGCAGTACTTC
NA,TRBJ1-1,TRBV14,few,CASSQSSMGRVNTEAFF,TGTGCCAGCAGCCAGAGCTCGATGGGGAGGGTGAACACTGAAGCTTTCTTT
TRBD1,TRBJ1-5,TRBV19,NA,CASSPHPGQGRQPQHF,TGTGCCAGTAGTCCCCACCCCGGACAGGGGAGACAGCCCCAGCATTTT
NA,TRBJ1-1,TRBV7-2,many,CASSSTRQEAFF,TGTGCCAGCAGCTCGACCCGACAGGAAGCTTTCTTT
TRBD1,TRBJ2-1,TRBV11-2,many,CASITGTGLNEQFF,TGTGCCAGCATAACCGGGACAGGGTTAAATGAGCAGTTCTTC
TRBD2,TRBJ2-5,TRBV7-2,many,CASSFMGGETQYF,TGTGCCAGCAGCTTTATGGGGGGGGAGACCCAGTACTTC
NA,TRBJ2-5,TRBV7-2,many,CASSSGTPETQYF,TGTGCCAGCAGCTCCGGGACTCCGGAGACCCAGTACTTC
NA,TRBJ1-1,TRBV7-9,many,CASSVGGLNTEAFF,TGTGCCAGCAGCGTTGGAGGTTTGAACACTGAAGCTTTCTTT